Below, 3 T cell receptor beta chains from the same sample are listed, as sequenced in a study of shared clonotypes between healthy human individuals. Sequencing used immunoSEQ multiplex PCR; TCRdb keeps in-frame clones, though not all of them. This sample has some 530,000 clones, with roughly 80% found just once. Sequencing was performed on PBMCs. These receptors came from a woman aged 40 to 49 in good health. Some clones in this sample may be carry-over from other donors' samples.

The chain is built from TRBV5-4 and TRBJ1-2, with 9 positions matching TRBD1. This CDR3 has 17 amino acids. CDR1 SGHNT and CDR2 YYREEE come from the germline V gene (reference sequence). The junction had 9 bases not matched to a gene; V was cut back by 0 bases and J by 3 bases. CDR3 bases: TGTGCCAGCAGCTTGGTGACCCCGGGACAGGGCGACTATGGCTACACCTTC. This gives the protein CASSLVTPGQGDYGYTF.

The V and J genes are TRBV28 and TRBJ2-2; 11 bases agree with TRBD2. With V trimmed by 6 bases and J by 0 bases, 9 bases remained unmatched. Looked up from germline, CDR1 is MDHEN and CDR2 is SYDVKM. This CDR3 spans 18 amino acids. CDR3 nucleotides: TGTGCCAGCAGCTTACCGGGACTAGCGGCCTCGAACACCGGGGAGCTGTTTTTT. Protein sequence: CASSLPGLAASNTGELFF.

In its sample, this clone was seen many times. The gene calls are TRBV18 and TRBJ2-7; 7 positions match TRBD1. The CDR3 length is 15 residues. Per the germline V gene, CDR1 is KGHSH and CDR2 is LQKENI. Unmatched junction bases numbered 9, after V lost 5 bases and J lost 2 bases. The CDR3 spells CASSTGTASTYEQYF. DNA for the CDR3: TGTGCCAGCTCAACCGGGACAGCCAGCACCTACGAGCAGTACTTC.